The 27 T cell receptor beta chains below all came from one sample that was sequenced in a study of cytomegalovirus exposure and HLA in healthy donors. The PCR was carried out with 60 Vbeta primers and 13 Jbeta primers. Data came from immunoSEQ multiplex PCR; TCRdb stores just in-frame clones and leaves some out. The sample carries some 150,000 clones, about 77% recorded once. Source material: PBMCs. The source of these receptors is a female donor in good health and CMV-seronegative.

Comments on this clone: Different DNA sequences within this sample yield the same CDR3. This chain uses TRBV5-1 with TRBJ2-1; 11 bases are shared with TRBD2. The CDR3 is 15 amino acids. In germline, CDR1 is SGHRS, CDR2 YFSETQ. V shed 3 bases, J shed 3 bases, and the junction held 2 bases outside the gene matches. The DNA of the CDR3 is TGCGCCAGCAGCTCCGGACTAGCGGGCTACAATGAGCAGTTCTTC. It specifies CASSSGLAGYNEQFF.

The rearrangement links TRBV9 to TRBJ1-6, with a possible D match to TRBD1 (5 bases). This CDR3 comprises 13 residues. V lost 3 bases to trimming and J lost 11 bases, with 12 bases between them. Germline-derived CDR1 and CDR2 are SGDLS and YYNGEE. The chain's CDR3 is CASSETGLAPLHF. In nucleotides, the CDR3 is TGTGCCAGCAGCGAAACAGGTCTGGCACCCCTCCACTTT.

The chain employs TRBV6-6 and TRBJ2-5; D uncertain. The J call may not be correct, given that the DNA end is closer to TRBJ2-7. This CDR3 has 13 amino acids. CDR1 and CDR2 from the germline V gene are MNHNY and SVGAGI (reference sequence). This chain's CDR3 is CASSTNTWGEQYF. CDR3 coding DNA: TGTGCCAGCAGTACAAACACCTGGGGCGAGCAGTACTTC.

The gene calls are TRBV5-1 and TRBJ2-1; 10 positions agree with TRBD2. J lost 7 bases, V lost 1 base, and 8 bases had no gene match. This CDR3 is built from 16 residues. CDR1 is SGHRS, CDR2 YFSETQ, per germline. CDR3 in amino acids: CASSLTLAGVRNEQFF. CDR3 nucleotide sequence: TGCGCCAGCAGCTTGACCCTAGCGGGAGTGAGAAATGAGCAGTTCTTC.

CDR3 amino acids: CASSYSGGQTIYGYTF. The DNA of the CDR3 is TGTGCCAGCAGTTACTCCGGGGGACAGACCATCTATGGCTACACCTTC. The rearrangement joins TRBV6-5 to TRBJ1-2; 7 nucleotides agree with TRBD1. Germline V CDR1 and CDR2: MNHEY, SVGAGI. This CDR3 has 16 amino acids. Trimming took 0 bases from V and 4 from J; bases not matched to a gene: 8.

The chain carries TRBV2 and TRBJ2-3, with TRBD2 matching over 9 bases. Germline values: CDR1 SNHLY, CDR2 FYNNEI. This CDR3 contains 16 residues. V lost 6 bases to trimming and J lost 2 bases; unmatched junction nucleotides: 9. The CDR3 region is CASRIYGTSTTDTQYF. The CDR3 DNA sequence: TGTGCCAGCAGGATCTACGGGACTAGCACCACAGATACGCAGTATTTT. Full variable domain (outside the CDR3, taken from reference TRBV2 and TRBJ2-3): EPEVTQTPSHQVTQMGQEVILRCVPISNHLYFYWYRQILGQKVEFLVSFYNNEISEKSEIFDDQFSVERPDGSNFTLKIRSTKLEDSAMYFCASRIYGTSTTDTQYFGPGTRLTVL.

This clone was seen a handful of times. The genes are TRBV5-6 and TRBJ1-3, with 8 bases lining up with TRBD1. The length of the CDR3 is 19 residues. The V gene end was trimmed by 2 bases and the J gene end by 3 bases; junction bases not matched to a gene: 16. CDR1 is SGHDT, CDR2 YYEEEE, per germline. CDR3 sequence: CASSLGGRDRRRLGNTIYF. The CDR3 coding sequence is TGTGCCAGCAGCTTAGGGGGACGGGACAGGCGCCGGCTTGGAAACACCATATATTTT.

This chain joins TRBV4-1 and TRBJ1-4; no reliable D call. Looked up from germline, CDR1 is MGHRA and CDR2 is YSYEKL. Trimming shortened V by 5 bases and J by 7 bases, and 26 bases separated the two germline ends. This CDR3 contains 18 residues. CDR3 sequence: CASSSMRFGGSGSEKLFF. In DNA, the CDR3 is TGCGCCAGCAGCTCTATGCGTTTCGGAGGGAGTGGGTCTGAAAAACTGTTTTTT.

This clone was found a few times. This chain uses TRBV4-2 with TRBJ1-2; no reliable D call. The germline gives CDR1 LGHNA, CDR2 YNFKEQ. V was pared by 4 bases and J by 4 bases, with 16 bases between. The CDR3 length is 15 residues. The CDR3 protein is CASSLTRSSVYGYTF. The CDR3 DNA reads TGTGCCAGCAGCCTAACGAGGAGTTCGGTCTATGGCTACACCTTC.

This rearrangement joins TRBV10-3 to TRBJ1-2; D remains unclear. CDR3 size: 18 residues. CDR1 is ENHRY and CDR2 is SYGVKD in the germline V gene. V was cut by 0 bases and J by 8 bases, with 25 bases left in between. The chain's CDR3 is CAISESWMVTPGESGYTF. The CDR3 bases are TGTGCCATCAGTGAGTCCTGGATGGTTACCCCCGGGGAGAGCGGCTACACCTTC.

This CDR3 reads CASSFPDSNSPLHF. The CDR3 bases are TGTGCCAGCAGTTTCCCAGATTCTAATTCACCCCTCCACTTT. The rearrangement uses TRBV27 and TRBJ1-6; D is ambiguous. In germline, CDR1 is MNHEY, CDR2 SMNVEV (reference sequence). V was clipped by 3 bases and J by 6 bases, with 9 bases between them. The CDR3 spans 14 residues.

This chain connects TRBV28 to TRBJ2-7, with D possibly TRBD1 on 5 matching bases. V lost 2 bases to trimming and J lost 11 bases, with 13 bases between them. Germline loops: CDR1 MDHEN, CDR2 SYDVKM. The CDR3 sequence is 12 residues long. CDR3 nucleotide sequence: TGTGCCAGCAGTTTAAATCCAGGGTGGAAGTACTTC. As protein: CASSLNPGWKYF.

The chain couples TRBV7-8 to TRBJ2-7; 7 bases line up with TRBD1. The CDR3 is 17 amino acids. Germline-derived CDR1 and CDR2 are SGHVS and FQNEAQ. V trimming: 5 bases; J trimming: 0 bases; junction bases outside the gene matches: 13. CDR3 in amino acids: CASSPGTAPVSSYEQYF. CDR3 DNA: TGTGCCAGCAGCCCCGGGACAGCCCCTGTGAGCTCCTACGAGCAGTACTTC.

Only a few counts were recorded for this clone. The V gene is TRBV2, the J gene TRBJ1-1, with 7 bases identical to TRBD1. The CDR3 covers 11 residues. CDR1 and CDR2 (germline): SNHLY, FYNNEI. V shed 6 bases and J 7 bases; nucleotides not matched to a gene: 2. CDR3 sequence reads: CASRGQLEAFF. CDR3 nucleotides: TGTGCCAGCAGGGGACAGCTTGAAGCTTTCTTT. Supplemented by reference TRBV2 and TRBJ1-1, the full variable domain reads EPEVTQTPSHQVTQMGQEVILRCVPISNHLYFYWYRQILGQKVEFLVSFYNNEISEKSEIFDDQFSVERPDGSNFTLKIRSTKLEDSAMYFCASRGQLEAFFGQGTRLTVV.

This clone came up once. This chain connects TRBV6-1 to TRBJ1-1; weak D call: TRBD1 (6 bases). The CDR3 is 14 amino acids. CDR1 and CDR2 from the germline V gene are MNHNS and SASEGT. V was clipped by 0 bases and J by 5 bases, with 10 bases between them. Here the CDR3 DNA reads TGTGCCAGCAGTGAAGCAAGGGGGGGAACTGAAGCTTTCTTT. It encodes CASSEARGGTEAFF.

The chain employs TRBV6-5 and TRBJ1-1; D perhaps matches TRBD1 (6 bases). CDR1 and CDR2 (germline): MNHEY, SVGAGI. V lost 4 bases and J lost 7, with 16 bases in between. The CDR3 consists of 14 residues. In DNA form, the CDR3 reads TGTGCCAGCAGTTTTCCCGGGGGGGCGAATGAAGCTTTCTTT. Protein: CASSFPGGANEAFF.

This clone occurred once. The chain recombines TRBV4-1 with TRBJ1-6, with TRBD1 matching 9 bases. The CDR3 contains 19 residues. Germline-derived CDR1 and CDR2 are MGHRA and YSYEKL. V was pared by 4 bases and J by 1 base, with 11 bases of the junction left unmatched. The CDR3 loop is CASSLIPGQGVSYNSPLHF. The CDR3 DNA reads as TGCGCCAGCAGCCTCATACCGGGACAGGGAGTATCCTATAATTCACCCCTCCACTTT.

This chain links TRBV14 with TRBJ2-2; perhaps TRBD1 as D (5 bases). Per the germline V gene, CDR1 is SGHDN and CDR2 is FVKESK. V dropped 0 bases and J dropped 0 bases, with 11 bases sitting between them. The CDR3 totals 17 residues. CDR3 nucleotides: TGTGCCAGCAGCCAAGACCCCCCAGGGACGAACACCGGGGAGCTGTTTTTT. This codes for CASSQDPPGTNTGELFF. Variable domain in full (rest from reference TRBV14 and TRBJ2-2): EAGVTQFPSHSVIEKGQTVTLRCDPISGHDNLYWYRRVMGKEIKFLLHFVKESKQDESGMPNNRFLAERTGGTYSTLKVQPAELEDSGVYFCASSQDPPGTNTGELFFGEGSRLTVL.

This clone occurred once. The rearrangement uses TRBV2 and TRBJ1-1; no clear D. V lost 4 bases, J lost 5 bases, and 11 bases lay in between. CDR1 and CDR2 from the germline V gene are SNHLY and FYNNEI. The CDR3 loop spans 13 amino acids. This chain's CDR3 is CASSVEVETEAFF. In DNA form, the CDR3 reads TGTGCCAGCAGTGTAGAGGTAGAGACTGAAGCTTTCTTT.

This clone appeared a few times. The chain uses TRBV7-2 and TRBJ2-7; D unclear. V was cut by 3 bases and J by 1 base, with 7 bases left in between. The CDR3 is 13 amino acids. Germline CDR1 and CDR2: SGHTA and FQGNSA. CDR3 in amino acids: CASSFTISYEQYF. The CDR3 nucleotides are TGTGCCAGCAGCTTTACAATATCCTACGAGCAGTACTTC. The full variable domain, with the rest looked up from reference TRBV7-2 and TRBJ2-7, is GAGVSQSPSNKVTEKGKDVELRCDPISGHTALYWYRQSLGQGLEFLIYFQGNSAPDKSGLPSDRFSAERTGGSVSTLTIQRTQQEDSAVYLCASSFTISYEQYFGPGTRLTVT.

The chain uses TRBV30 and TRBJ1-2; D might be TRBD1 (6 bases). V gave up 0 bases and J gave up 4 bases, with 9 bases separating them. The CDR3 covers 13 residues. From germline, CDR1 is GTSNPN and CDR2 SVGIG (reference sequence). The CDR3 here is CAWSVGGVYGYTF. DNA of the CDR3: TGTGCCTGGAGTGTAGGGGGGGTCTATGGCTACACCTTC.

The chain combines TRBV7-2 with TRBJ2-5; 8 nucleotides match TRBD2. The CDR3 is 15 amino acids. The V gene end was trimmed by 5 bases and the J gene end by 4 bases; junction bases not matched to a gene: 9. The germline V gene has CDR1 SGHTA and CDR2 FQGNSA. The CDR3 region is CASSGSGVGGETQYF. The CDR3 region has the DNA TGTGCCAGCAGCGGTAGCGGGGTCGGAGGAGAGACCCAGTACTTC.

The V and J genes are TRBV15 and TRBJ1-1; a weak D match, TRBD1 (6 bases). Germline CDR1 LNHNV, CDR2 YYDKDF (reference sequence). V lost 8 bases and J lost 0, with 13 bases in between. The CDR3 is made up of 14 amino acids. CDR3 loop: CATGGGFMNTEAFF. The CDR3 nucleotides are TGTGCCACCGGGGGGGGCTTCATGAACACTGAAGCTTTCTTT.

This clone occurred once. The chain employs TRBV14 and TRBJ2-5, with D possibly TRBD2 on 5 matching bases. In germline, CDR1 is SGHDN, CDR2 FVKESK. V shed 0 bases and J shed 5 bases, with 10 bases lying between them. There are 14 residues in the CDR3. CDR3 amino acids: CASSQELVYETQYF. CDR3 bases: TGTGCCAGCAGCCAAGAACTAGTATACGAGACCCAGTACTTC.

A few counts support this clone. This sequence joins TRBV7-9 and TRBJ1-1; 7 bases fit TRBD1. The CDR3 runs 14 residues. The V segment lost 3 bases and the J segment 1 base; nucleotides outside the gene matches: 2. CDR1 and CDR2 (germline): SEHNR, FQNEAQ (reference sequence). CDR3 protein: CASSFRGTNTEAFF. The CDR3 DNA reads TGTGCCAGCAGCTTCAGGGGGACGAACACTGAAGCTTTCTTT.

This chain connects TRBV19 to TRBJ2-3; 13 bases line up with TRBD2. Looked up from germline, CDR1 is LNHDA and CDR2 is SQIVND (reference sequence). V dropped 6 bases and J dropped 0; count of bases not matched to a gene: 9. CDR3 length: 18 residues. Here the CDR3 DNA reads TGTGCCAGTAGCCCCGGACTAGCGGGAGCAAGGAGCACAGATACGCAGTATTTT. Translated: CASSPGLAGARSTDTQYF.

This sequence joins TRBV4-1 and TRBJ1-2; D may be TRBD1 (5 bases). The CDR3 runs to 15 residues. Between the trimmed V and J ends, which lost 0 bases and 5 bases, there was a span of 13 bases. Germline CDR1 is MGHRA and CDR2 is YSYEKL. This CDR3 is CASSQDWYGGYGYTF. The CDR3 nucleotides are TGCGCCAGCAGCCAAGATTGGTACGGGGGATATGGCTACACCTTC.